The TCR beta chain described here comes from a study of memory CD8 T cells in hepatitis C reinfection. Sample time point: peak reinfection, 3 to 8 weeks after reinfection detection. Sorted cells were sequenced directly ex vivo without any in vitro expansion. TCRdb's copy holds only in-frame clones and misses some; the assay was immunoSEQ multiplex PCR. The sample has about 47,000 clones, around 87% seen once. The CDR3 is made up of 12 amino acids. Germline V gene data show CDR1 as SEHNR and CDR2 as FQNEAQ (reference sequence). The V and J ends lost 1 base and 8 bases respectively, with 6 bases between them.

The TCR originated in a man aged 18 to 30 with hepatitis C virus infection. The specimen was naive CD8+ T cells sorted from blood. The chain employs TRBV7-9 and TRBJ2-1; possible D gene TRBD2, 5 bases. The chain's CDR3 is CASSLDGDEQFF. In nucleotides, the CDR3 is TGTGCCAGCAGCTTAGACGGGGATGAGCAGTTCTTC.